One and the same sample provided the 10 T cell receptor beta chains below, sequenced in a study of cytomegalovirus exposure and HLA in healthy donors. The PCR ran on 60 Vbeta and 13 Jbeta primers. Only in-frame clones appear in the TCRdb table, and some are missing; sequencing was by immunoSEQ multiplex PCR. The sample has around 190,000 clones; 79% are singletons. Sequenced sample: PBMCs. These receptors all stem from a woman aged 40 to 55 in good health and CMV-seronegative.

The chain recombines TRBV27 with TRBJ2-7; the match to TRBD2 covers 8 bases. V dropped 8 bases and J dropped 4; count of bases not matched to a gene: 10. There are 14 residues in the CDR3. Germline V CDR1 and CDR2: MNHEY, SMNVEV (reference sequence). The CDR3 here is CASGRAGDIYEQYF. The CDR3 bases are TGTGCCAGCGGTCGAGCGGGAGATATTTACGAGCAGTACTTC.

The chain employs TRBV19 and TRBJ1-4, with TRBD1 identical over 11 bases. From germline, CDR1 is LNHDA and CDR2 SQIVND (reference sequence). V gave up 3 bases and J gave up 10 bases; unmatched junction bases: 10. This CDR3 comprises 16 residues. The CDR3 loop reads CASSISRTGGAGKLFF. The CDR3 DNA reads TGTGCCAGTAGTATTTCTCGGACAGGGGGCGCGGGAAAACTGTTTTTT. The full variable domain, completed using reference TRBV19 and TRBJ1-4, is DGGITQSPKYLFRKEGQNVTLSCEQNLNHDAMYWYRQDPGQGLRLIYYSQIVNDFQKGDIAEGYSVSREKKESFPLTVTSAQKNPTAFYLCASSISRTGGAGKLFFGSGTQLSVL.

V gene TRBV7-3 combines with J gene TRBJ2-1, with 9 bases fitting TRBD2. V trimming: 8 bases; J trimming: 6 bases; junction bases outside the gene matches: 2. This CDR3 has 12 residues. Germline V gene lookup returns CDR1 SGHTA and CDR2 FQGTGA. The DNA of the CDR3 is TGTGCCAGCTCAGCGGGAGGCAATGAGCAGTTCTTC. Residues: CASSAGGNEQFF. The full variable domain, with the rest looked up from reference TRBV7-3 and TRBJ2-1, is GAGVSQTPSNKVTEKGKYVELRCDPISGHTALYWYRQSLGQGPEFLIYFQGTGAADDSGLPNDRFFAVRPEGSVSTLKIQRTERGDSAVYLCASSAGGNEQFFGPGTRLTVL.

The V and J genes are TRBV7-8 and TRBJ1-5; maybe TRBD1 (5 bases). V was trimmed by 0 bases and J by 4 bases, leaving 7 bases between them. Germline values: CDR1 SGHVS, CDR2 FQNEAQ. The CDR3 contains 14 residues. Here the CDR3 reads CASSLAGENQPQHF. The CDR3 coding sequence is TGTGCCAGCAGCTTAGCAGGGGAAAATCAGCCCCAGCATTTT.

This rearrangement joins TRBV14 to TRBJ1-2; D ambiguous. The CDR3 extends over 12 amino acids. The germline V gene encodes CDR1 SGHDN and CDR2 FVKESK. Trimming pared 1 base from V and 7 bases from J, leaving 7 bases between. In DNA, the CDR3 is TGTGCCAGCAGCCAAGTGGGCACTGGCTACACCTTC. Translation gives CASSQVGTGYTF.

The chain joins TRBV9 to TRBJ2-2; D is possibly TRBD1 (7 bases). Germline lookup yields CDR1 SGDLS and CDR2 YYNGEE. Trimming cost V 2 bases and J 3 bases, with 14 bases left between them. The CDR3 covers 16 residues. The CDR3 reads CASSVAGGTYTGELFF. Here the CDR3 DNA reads TGTGCCAGCAGCGTCGCAGGGGGGACGTACACCGGGGAGCTGTTTTTT. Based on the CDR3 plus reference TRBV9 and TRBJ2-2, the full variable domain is DSGVTQTPKHLITATGQRVTLRCSPRSGDLSVYWYQQSLDQGLQFLIQYYNGEERAKGNILERFSAQQFPDLHSELNLSSLELGDSALYFCASSVAGGTYTGELFFGEGSRLTVL.

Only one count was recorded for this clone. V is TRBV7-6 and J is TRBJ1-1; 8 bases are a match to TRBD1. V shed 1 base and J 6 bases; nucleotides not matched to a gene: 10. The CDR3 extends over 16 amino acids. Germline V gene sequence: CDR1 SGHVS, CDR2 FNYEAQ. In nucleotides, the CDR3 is TGTGCCAGCAGCTTAGTGTCAGGGGGCGCTGGTTCTGAAGCTTTCTTT. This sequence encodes CASSLVSGGAGSEAFF.

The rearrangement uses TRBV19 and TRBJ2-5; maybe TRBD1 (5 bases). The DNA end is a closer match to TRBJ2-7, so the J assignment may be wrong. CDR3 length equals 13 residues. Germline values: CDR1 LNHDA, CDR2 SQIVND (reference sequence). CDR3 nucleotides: TGTGCCAGTAGTGAGACAGTGTCCTACGAGCAGTACTTC. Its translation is CASSETVSYEQYF.

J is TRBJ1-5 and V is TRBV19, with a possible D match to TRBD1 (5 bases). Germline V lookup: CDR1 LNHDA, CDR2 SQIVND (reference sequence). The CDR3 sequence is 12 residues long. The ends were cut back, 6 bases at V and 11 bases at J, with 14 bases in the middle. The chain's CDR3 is CASRGGPGAQHF. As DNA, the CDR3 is TGTGCCAGTAGAGGTGGGCCGGGGGCCCAGCATTTT.

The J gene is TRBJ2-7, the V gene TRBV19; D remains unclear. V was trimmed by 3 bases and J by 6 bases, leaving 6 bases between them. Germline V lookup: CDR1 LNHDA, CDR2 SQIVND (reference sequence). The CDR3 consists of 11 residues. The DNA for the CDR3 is TGTGCCAGTAGTATTGGTAGCGAGCAGTACTTC. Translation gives CASSIGSEQYF.